This record concerns one T cell receptor beta chain sequence. The antigen is undetermined. One frozen approximately 500,000-cell aliquot per fraction was sequenced. This specimen comes from a study of coeliac disease. The wider study: Coeliac patients had newly diagnosed active disease, refractory type I disease, or gluten-free diet control. Without high-resolution HLA typing, biased TRBV7-2 usage was examined as a proof of principle.

The study, taken as a whole, reports: Lamina propria and intraepithelial cell fractions may contain each other's cells. Active celiac intraepithelial and lamina propria samples had lower TRB and TRG clonality than control samples.

The CDR3 is 18 amino acids. Assay: immunoSEQ multiplex PCR; the TCRdb copy retains only in-frame clones and omits some. The table shows 3,000 to 4,000 clones, with 66% occurring only once. V and J are TRBV12-1 and TRBJ2-6; the listed D gene, TRBD1, was not tested against the DNA. TRBV12-1 is recorded as a pseudogene. Sequencing was performed on intraepithelial lymphocytes from the gut. The source of this sequence is a woman in her sixties with active celiac disease. Here the CDR3 DNA reads TGTGCCAGCAGCAATGCGGATATAGGACAAAGTCGGGCCAACGTCCTGACTTTC. It yields the protein CASSNADIGQSRANVLTF.